These 26 T cell receptor beta chains came from one sample sequenced in a study of CDR3 diversity in severe acne. Each CDR3 protein is one row after TCRdb ran MiXCR on the PCR reads. Here the sample spans about 93,000 distinct CDR3 sequences, roughly half being singletons. The sequencing sample was made of blood. The receptors were sampled from a male donor in good health, serving as a control.

Points on this clonotype: The conserved phenylalanine or tryptophan is not found at the CDR3 terminus, so this likely reflects a read error. It is unclear where the CDR3 begins or ends on the DNA, so no DNA is shown, and the CDR3 is as TCRdb lists it. This rearrangement joins TRBV20-1 to TRBJ1-6; the D segment call TRBD1 is taken from the table without a DNA check. The CDR3 spans 11 residues, counting both ends. Germline CDR1 is DFQATT and CDR2 is SNEGSKA (reference sequence). This CDR3 reads CSARPSTGNDS.

This chain uses TRBV6-5 with TRBJ1-1, with D tentatively TRBD1 (6 bases). Germline V gives CDR1 MNHEY, CDR2 SVGAGI. The CDR3 is 15 amino acids. Trimming stripped 5 bases from V and 3 bases from J, with 16 bases between. The DNA of the CDR3 is TGTGCCAGCAGTCTAGGCACAGGGTCGGACACTGAAGCTTTCTTT. The encoded protein is CASSLGTGSDTEAFF.

The rearrangement joins TRBV7-9 to TRBJ2-7; D possibly matches TRBD1 or TRBD2 (5 bases each). The V end was cut by 5 bases, the J end by 0 bases, with 17 bases between. Germline V gene data show CDR1 as SEHNR and CDR2 as FQNEAQ (reference sequence). The CDR3 loop spans 16 amino acids. Written as DNA, the CDR3 is TGTGCCAGCAGCCGCGCACCGGGACGGTCCTCCTACGAGCAGTACTTC. As protein: CASSRAPGRSSYEQYF.

This chain links TRBV9 with TRBJ1-4; D is possibly TRBD1 (6 bases). The germline V and J ends were trimmed by 4 bases and 8 bases, with 12 bases remaining between them. CDR1 is SGDLS, CDR2 YYNGEE, per germline. The CDR3 extends over 13 amino acids. The CDR3 nucleotides read TGTGCCAGCAGCACCACAGGGCGGGAAAAACTGTTTTTT. It is translated as CASSTTGREKLFF.

By proportion, this clonotype is medium-sized (0.01 to 0.1%). The V call is TRBV7-9, the J call TRBJ1-1; 7 nucleotides align to TRBD1. The CDR3 runs 12 residues. CDR1 is SEHNR, CDR2 FQNEAQ, per germline (reference sequence). The trim removed 0 bases at V and 8 bases at J, leaving 0 bases unmatched. The CDR3 DNA reads as TGTGCCAGCAGCTTAGCGGACAGGGAAGCTTTCTTT. Encoded protein: CASSLADREAFF.

Many counts were recorded for this clonotype. The chain combines TRBV7-9 with TRBJ2-5, with D possibly TRBD2 on 6 matching bases. The germline V gene has CDR1 SEHNR and CDR2 FQNEAQ (reference sequence). CDR3 length: 17 amino acids. V was trimmed by 2 bases and J by 1 base, leaving 17 bases between them. The CDR3 region has the DNA TGTGCCAGCAGCTTAACGGGTGGAGCGGGCCCCCAAGAGACCCAGTACTTC. It encodes CASSLTGGAGPQETQYF.

The chain couples TRBV11-2 to TRBJ1-5; no firm D call. V was cut by 2 bases and J by 3 bases, with 11 bases left in between. The CDR3 covers 15 residues. Germline V lookup: CDR1 SGHAT, CDR2 FQNNGV. The CDR3 DNA is TGTGCCAGCAGCTTAATGGCGGGGAACAATCAGCCCCAGCATTTT. Protein sequence: CASSLMAGNNQPQHF.

The chain uses TRBV9 and TRBJ1-1; 9 bases fit TRBD1. Trimming at V came to 2 bases and at J to 5 bases, leaving 13 bases not matched to a gene. Germline loops: CDR1 SGDLS, CDR2 YYNGEE. This CDR3 is 17 amino acids long. The CDR3 DNA follows: TGTGCCAGCAGCGTCGGGCCCCCCGGGACAGGGAATACTGAAGCTTTCTTT. Translating it yields CASSVGPPGTGNTEAFF.

The chain is built from TRBV9 and TRBJ2-7; 10 nucleotides line up with TRBD1. The CDR3 runs 14 residues. Per the germline V gene, CDR1 is SGDLS and CDR2 is YYNGEE. Germline trimming cut 0 bases from V and 5 bases from J; bases unmatched to any gene: 2. The CDR3 sequence: CASSVAGTGDEQYF. CDR3 DNA sequence: TGTGCCAGCAGCGTAGCTGGGACAGGGGACGAGCAGTACTTC.

This clonotype was recorded at least ten times. The chain joins TRBV24-1 to TRBJ1-2; no definite D call. V dropped 0 bases and J dropped 2 bases, with 3 bases sitting between them. There are 13 residues in the CDR3. The germline gives CDR1 KGHDR, CDR2 SFDVKD. CDR3 sequence reads: CATSDLTNYGYTF. CDR3 bases: TGTGCCACCAGTGATTTGACCAACTATGGCTACACCTTC.

This clonotype has a count of ten or more. The chain couples TRBV7-7 to TRBJ2-7; D gene uncertain. In germline, CDR1 is SSHAT, CDR2 FNYEAQ (reference sequence). V lost 10 bases, J lost 6 bases, and 22 bases lay in between. The CDR3 length is 14 residues. CDR3 in amino acids: CATSPGRLDGEQYF. The CDR3 bases are TGTGCCACCTCCCCGGGCAGGCTCGATGGCGAGCAGTACTTC.

This clonotype was seen a single time. V usage is TRBV20-1 and J usage is TRBJ1-6; D unresolved. The germline V gene encodes CDR1 DFQATT and CDR2 SNEGSKA (reference sequence). CDR3 size: 15 residues. The V end lost 3 bases, the J end lost 7 bases, and 16 bases lay between the germline ends. The CDR3 region is CSARVWEQENSPLHF. The CDR3 DNA is TGCAGTGCTAGGGTTTGGGAACAAGAAAATTCACCCCTCCACTTT.

Turning to this clonotype: Since no conserved phenylalanine or tryptophan closes the CDR3, a read error is the likely cause. The DNA is left out, because the CDR3 cannot be placed on it with certainty; the CDR3 is given as TCRdb lists it. The J gene is TRBJ1-4, the V gene TRBV11-2; no check of the table's D call, TRBD1, against the DNA was made. The CDR3 spans 19 amino acids, including both terminal residues. CDR1 is SGHAT and CDR2 is FQNNGV in the germline V gene. The CDR3 sequence: CASSLRTKYSGANVLTFGA.

V is TRBV6-6 and J is TRBJ1-1; D is unresolved. Between the trimmed V and J ends, which lost 2 bases and 3 bases, there was a span of 7 bases. Germline loops: CDR1 MNHNY, CDR2 SVGAGI (reference sequence). CDR3 length: 13 residues. CDR3 region: CASSYEADTEAFF. The CDR3 DNA reads TGTGCCAGCAGTTACGAGGCCGACACTGAAGCTTTCTTT.

In its sample, this clonotype was seen a few times. This rearrangement joins TRBV25-1 to TRBJ2-3; the match to TRBD2 covers 14 bases. V shed 5 bases, J shed 0 bases, and the junction held 4 bases outside the gene matches. The CDR3 is made up of 17 amino acids. The V gene's germline CDR1 is MGHDK and CDR2 SYGVNS. CDR3 protein: CASSTGTSGGSTDTQYF. The CDR3 coding sequence is TGTGCCAGCAGTACCGGGACTAGCGGGGGAAGCACAGATACGCAGTATTTT.

This chain connects TRBV5-6 to TRBJ2-5; D is unresolved. Germline-derived CDR1 and CDR2 are SGHDT and YYEEEE. Deletions cut 0 bases from V and 4 bases from J, with 10 bases between. This CDR3 has 14 residues. This CDR3 is CASSLVGNPETQYF. The CDR3 DNA reads as TGTGCCAGCAGCTTGGTAGGGAACCCAGAGACCCAGTACTTC.

This clonotype showed up just once. This chain uses TRBV6-5 with TRBJ2-2, with D possibly being TRBD1 or TRBD2 (5 bases each). V was pared by 2 bases and J by 7 bases, with 20 bases between. This CDR3 has 17 residues. Germline values: CDR1 MNHEY, CDR2 SVGAGI. The CDR3 region has the DNA TGTGCCAGCAGTTACGCTGGGACCCCCCCTACTGTCGGGGAGCTGTTTTTT. Translated: CASSYAGTPPTVGELFF.

Regarding this clonotype: Being one base from a much bigger clone, this may be a read error. Given the absence of the conserved phenylalanine or tryptophan at the CDR3 end, a read error is likely. This chain joins TRBV27 and TRBJ2-7, with D unclear. V was trimmed by 7 bases and J by 4 bases, leaving 8 bases between them. Germline V gene lookup returns CDR1 MNHEY and CDR2 SMNVEV (reference sequence). This CDR3 spans 11 amino acids. The CDR3 sequence is CASTSGYEQYL. The CDR3 nucleotides read TGTGCCAGCACCTCGGGTTACGAGCAGTACCTC.

This rearrangement joins TRBV2 to TRBJ2-7; D perhaps matches TRBD2 (7 bases). The CDR3 runs to 15 residues. The V and J ends lost 5 bases and 2 bases respectively, with 16 bases between them. In germline, CDR1 is SNHLY, CDR2 FYNNEI. The CDR3 DNA reads TGTGCCAGCAGTTTATGGGGGGGGCCCGCCTACGAGCAGTACTTC. Translating gives CASSLWGGPAYEQYF.

The chain uses TRBV7-2 and TRBJ2-7, with TRBD1 identical over 12 bases. The germline V gene has CDR1 SGHTA and CDR2 FQGNSA. The ends lost 8 bases at V and 6 bases at J; junction bases unmatched: 14. The CDR3 sequence is 16 residues long. CDR3 bases: TGTGCCAGCGGACCGGGGGGACAGGGGGCGGAAAGCGAGCAGTACTTC. Protein product: CASGPGGQGAESEQYF.

This chain joins TRBV20-1 and TRBJ1-1; 7 nucleotides line up with TRBD1. Trimming took 6 bases from V and 3 from J; bases not matched to a gene: 10. This CDR3 comprises 14 residues. Germline V gene sequence: CDR1 DFQATT, CDR2 SNEGSKA (reference sequence). CDR3 residues: CSAPRQGVDTEAFF. Here the CDR3 DNA reads TGCAGTGCGCCGAGACAGGGCGTGGACACTGAAGCTTTCTTT.

This clonotype showed up many times. The V call is TRBV7-6, the J call TRBJ2-1; the D is unclear. The germline V and J ends were trimmed by 5 bases and 9 bases, with 8 bases remaining between them. CDR1 is SGHVS, CDR2 FNYEAQ, per germline. The CDR3 sequence is 11 residues long. CDR3 DNA sequence: TGTGCCAGCAGCCCAGGCCGTGAGCAGTTCTTC. Translated: CASSPGREQFF.

This chain links TRBV11-2 with TRBJ1-1, with 7 bases matching TRBD1. Unmatched junction bases numbered 6, after V lost 6 bases and J lost 5 bases. The germline gives CDR1 SGHAT, CDR2 FQNNGV. The CDR3 covers 13 residues. CDR3 sequence: CASRFTGVTEAFF. CDR3 DNA: TGTGCCAGCAGGTTTACAGGGGTTACTGAAGCTTTCTTT.

In this sample, this clonotype turned up many times. The rearrangement links TRBV29-1 to TRBJ2-7, with D perhaps being TRBD1 or TRBD2 (5 bases each). The ends were cut back, 0 bases at V and 7 bases at J, with 13 bases in the middle. Looked up from germline, CDR1 is SQVTM and CDR2 is ANQGSEA. CDR3 length: 13 residues. The CDR3: CSVEDSGREEQYF. In DNA, the CDR3 is TGCAGCGTTGAAGATTCGGGGCGAGAGGAGCAGTACTTC.

This clonotype was counted at least ten times. The V gene is TRBV5-6, the J gene TRBJ2-6; D is possibly TRBD1 (5 bases). This CDR3 spans 17 amino acids. V was clipped by 0 bases and J by 0 bases, with 10 bases between them. Germline assignment: CDR1 SGHDT and CDR2 YYEEEE. The CDR3 coding sequence is TGTGCCAGCAGCTTGGAGGGGTCCTACTCTGGGGCCAACGTCCTGACTTTC. Translated: CASSLEGSYSGANVLTF.

This clonotype has just one count. This chain joins TRBV12-3 or TRBV12-4 and TRBJ1-6; 9 bases are a match to TRBD1. After removal of 6 bases from V and 7 bases from J, the junction contained 7 bases not matched to a gene. This CDR3 spans 15 amino acids. For the CDR3, the DNA is TGTGCCAGCAGAGCCGGGACAGGGTGGAATTCACCCCTCCACTTT. It translates to CASRAGTGWNSPLHF.